The entry that follows covers one T cell receptor beta chain sequence. Antigen: not known. The sample is drawn from a study of cytomegalovirus exposure and HLA in healthy donors. Study-wide points: There were under 200 TCR beta chains listed as cytomegalovirus-associated.

A multiplex PCR was run with 60 Vbeta primers and 13 Jbeta primers. Here immunoSEQ multiplex PCR was the method, and the copy in TCRdb shows in-frame clones only, minus some. Of under 200,000 clones detected, roughly 75% appear once; the ten largest clones hold less than 3%. The origin of this receptor is a female donor in good health and CMV-seronegative. The specimen sequenced was PBMCs.

CDR3 sequence reads: CAISPGTSYNEQFF. Written as DNA, the CDR3 is TGTGCCATCAGCCCGGGAACCTCCTACAATGAGCAGTTCTTC. The chain links TRBV10-3 to TRBJ2-1, with D maybe TRBD2 (5 bases). Germline-derived CDR1 and CDR2 are ENHRY and SYGVKD. V was pared by 6 bases and J by 0 bases, with 9 bases between. The CDR3 is 14 amino acids.